This T cell receptor beta chain was sequenced in a study of healthy donors' naive CD4 and CD8 T cells. Study overall: A new alpha primer set targeted every functional IMGT alpha variant.

Each TCR library used 400 to 600 ng of total RNA and a linear amplification protocol. TCRdb called the reads again in MiXCR, with one record for every CDR3 protein. The table lists about 180,000 distinct CDR3 sequences, around three quarters of them singletons, with approximately 2.5% in the top ten. The germline V gene encodes CDR1 MNHNS and CDR2 SASEGT. Between the trimmed V and J ends, which lost 6 bases and 7 bases, there was a span of 10 bases. The CDR3 covers 11 residues. Concerning this clonotype: The antigen is undetermined.

Study-level results: The study did not address homeostatic proliferation effects in naive T cells. Chains were not paired, since alpha and beta were sequenced in bulk.

The sequenced sample consisted of naive CD4+ and CD8+ T cells sorted from blood, pooled from several donors. The genes are TRBV6-1 and TRBJ2-7; D is undetermined. The source of this sequence is a pool of human donors in good health; the sample pools cells from several healthy donors. CDR3 in amino acids: CASRYSGEQYF. The CDR3 DNA sequence: TGTGCCAGCAGATATAGTGGGGAGCAGTACTTC.